These T cell receptor beta chains were read from a single sample in a study of CXCR3-negative and CXCR3-positive naive CD8 T cells. Reprocessing the 5' RACE reads, TCRdb reports a single entry for every CDR3 protein and omits DNA. The ten most abundant clones cover 0.35% to 0.5% of a sample with around 56,000 distinct CDR3 sequences. Sequenced input: naive CXCR3- CD8+ T cells from blood. The receptors derive from a human donor in good health. Some clones in this sample may be carry-over from other donors' samples. The CDR3 runs from the conserved cysteine through the conserved F or W.

TRBJ1-1,17,TRBV4-3,CASSQEARGQLNTEAFF
TRBJ2-7,18,TRBV29-1,CSVVGWDVSNGGSYEQYF
TRBJ2-7,14,TRBV2,CASSAGGGAYEQYF
TRBJ2-3,14,TRBV6-2/TRBV6-3,CASSPAPYTDTQYF
TRBJ2-7,13,TRBV13,CASSARDNLWQYF
TRBJ1-4,12,TRBV29-1,CSVIELGEKLFF
TRBJ1-2,16,TRBV3-1,CASSQALGGGLDGYTF
TRBJ1-2,14,TRBV6-2/TRBV6-3,CASSSLDSRHGYTF
TRBJ2-1,15,TRBV5-1,CASSLGTGYYNEQFF
TRBJ2-1,14,TRBV7-8,CASSLTARANEQFF
TRBJ2-3,17,TRBV11-1,CASSFQYGGSSTDTQYF
TRBJ2-1,20,TRBV7-2,CASSSAPGLARTINDNEQFF
TRBJ2-1,16,TRBV7-8,CASRTRPGKTWDEQFF
TRBJ1-5,14,TRBV2,CASRLRGSNQPQHF
TRBJ2-1,13,TRBV7-3,CASSLDRYNEQFF
TRBJ2-1,15,TRBV2,CASSEPGLASDEQFF
TRBJ1-1,14,TRBV9,CASSVGGGGTEAFF
TRBJ2-5,16,TRBV11-2,CASSLRDRAYQETQYF
TRBJ2-1,13,TRBV5-1,CASSSVRGNEQFF
TRBJ2-2,16,TRBV4-3,CASSQDRGTNTGELFF
TRBJ2-7,16,TRBV4-3,CASSQEASGGDYEQYF
TRBJ2-7,17,TRBV29-1,CSVSGIYEGLAGYEQYF
TRBJ1-4,13,TRBV7-9,CASSLPMSEKLFF
TRBJ2-3,17,TRBV5-1,CASSLGALAPPTDTQYF
TRBJ2-3,14,TRBV28,CASRPPAEPDTQYF
TRBJ2-7,12,TRBV20-1,CSARDITYEQYF
TRBJ2-7,15,TRBV7-2,CASSLTPLGAYEQYF
TRBJ2-5,15,TRBV4-3,CASSQDASGGETQYF
TRBJ1-2,13,TRBV4-3,CASSQEGTPGYTF
TRBJ2-1,15,TRBV4-1,CASSQAGVTYNEQFF
TRBJ1-1,14,TRBV7-3,CASSPTGLNTEAFF
TRBJ2-3,15,TRBV7-9,CASRIVGTSDGTQYF
TRBJ2-7,18,TRBV7-9,CASSHLIGQNPGTYEQYF
TRBJ2-3,16,TRBV11-3,CASKGGLAGAPDTQYF
TRBJ1-2,12,TRBV29-1,CSVEEGALGYTF
TRBJ1-6,15,TRBV20-1,CSARDRETNNSPLHF